The 21 T cell receptor beta chains below come from one sample, sequenced in a study of technical replicates of blood from a few donors. Sequenced by immunoSEQ multiplex PCR; TCRdb stores in-frame clones only, minus some. The sample consists of around 83,000 clones, approximately 94% of them appearing once. The specimen was T cells isolated from PBMCs. Receptors originate from a human donor in good health.

As to this clone: With a much larger clone just one base away, this may be a read error. The V gene is TRBV7-9, the J gene TRBJ1-1; D uncertain. V was cut by 1 base and J by 5 bases, with 8 bases left in between. Germline CDR1 is SEHNR and CDR2 is FQNEAQ (reference sequence). CDR3 length: 13 residues. In nucleotides, the CDR3 is TGTGCCAGCAGCTTAGAGGGAGGGACTGAAGCTTTCTTT. It yields the protein CASSLEGGTEAFF.

V and J are TRBV9 and TRBJ2-7, with 10 nucleotides matching TRBD2. V lost 4 bases and J lost 3; bases outside the gene matches: 7. Germline CDR1 is SGDLS and CDR2 is YYNGEE. CDR3 size: 15 residues. Written as DNA, the CDR3 is TGTGCCAGCAGCACTACAGCTAGCGGGAGCTACGAGCAGTACTTC. Translation: CASSTTASGSYEQYF. The full variable domain, with the rest looked up from reference TRBV9 and TRBJ2-7, is DSGVTQTPKHLITATGQRVTLRCSPRSGDLSVYWYQQSLDQGLQFLIQYYNGEERAKGNILERFSAQQFPDLHSELNLSSLELGDSALYFCASSTTASGSYEQYFGPGTRLTVT.

Comments on this clone: Other DNA sequences in this sample translate to the same CDR3. This rearrangement joins TRBV9 to TRBJ1-1; D is ambiguous. V dropped 0 bases and J dropped 1 base, with 4 bases sitting between them. This CDR3 is 13 amino acids long. Germline CDR1 reads SGDLS; CDR2 reads YYNGEE. CDR3 nucleotide sequence: TGTGCCAGCAGCGTAGCAGGGAACACTGAAGCTTTCTTT. It encodes CASSVAGNTEAFF.

This rearrangement joins TRBV2 to TRBJ2-1, with TRBD1 matching over 9 bases. The CDR3 loop spans 15 amino acids. J lost 8 bases, V lost 2 bases, and 7 bases had no gene match. Per the germline V gene, CDR1 is SNHLY and CDR2 is FYNNEI. The CDR3 is CASSELGQGLDEQFF. In DNA form, the CDR3 reads TGTGCCAGCAGTGAATTGGGACAGGGTTTGGATGAGCAGTTCTTC.

The chain employs TRBV7-9 and TRBJ2-7; 7 bases match TRBD1. V shed 5 bases, J shed 3 bases, and the junction held 10 bases outside the gene matches. The CDR3 runs to 15 residues. Germline lookup yields CDR1 SEHNR and CDR2 FQNEAQ (reference sequence). The DNA for the CDR3 is TGTGCCAGCAGCCGCAAACGGGACAGCCACTACGAGCAGTACTTC. The encoded protein is CASSRKRDSHYEQYF.

CDR3 coding DNA: TGTGCCTGGAGAAAGGGGGAGCTACAAGCTTTCTTT. Amino acids: CAWRKGELQAFF. This chain uses TRBV30 with TRBJ1-1; D is perhaps TRBD1 (6 bases). V lost 3 bases and J lost 9, with 14 bases in between. This CDR3 is built from 12 residues. Germline V gives CDR1 GTSNPN, CDR2 SVGIG (reference sequence). The full variable domain, completed using reference TRBV30 and TRBJ1-1, is SQTIHQWPATLVQPVGSPLSLECTVEGTSNPNLYWYRQAAGRGLQLLFYSVGIGQISSEVPQNLSASRPQDRQFILSSKKLLLSDSGFYLCAWRKGELQAFFGQGTRLTVV.

This CDR3 reads CASSPPGVVPQHF. CDR3 DNA: TGTGCCAGTAGCCCCCCCGGGGTTGTGCCCCAGCATTTT. The J gene is TRBJ1-5, the V gene TRBV19, with unresolved D. The CDR3 sequence is 13 residues long. Germline-derived CDR1 and CDR2 are LNHDA and SQIVND (reference sequence). Trimming left V 6 bases short and J 9 bases short, with 15 bases between. Full variable domain (rest looked up from reference TRBV19 and TRBJ1-5): DGGITQSPKYLFRKEGQNVTLSCEQNLNHDAMYWYRQDPGQGLRLIYYSQIVNDFQKGDIAEGYSVSREKKESFPLTVTSAQKNPTAFYLCASSPPGVVPQHFGDGTRLSIL.

The CDR3 here is CASSETRGADTQYF. The CDR3 DNA sequence: TGTGCCAGCAGTGAAACGCGGGGGGCAGATACGCAGTATTTT. V usage is TRBV25-1 and J usage is TRBJ2-3; TRBD2 matches 8 bases. Germline V gives CDR1 MGHDK, CDR2 SYGVNS. This CDR3 has 14 amino acids. Trimming removed 2 bases from V and 4 bases from J; junction bases left unmatched: 2.

The chain uses TRBV25-1 and TRBJ1-4; weak D call: TRBD1 (6 bases). The CDR3 contains 14 residues. Per the germline V gene, CDR1 is MGHDK and CDR2 is SYGVNS. Trimming cost V 6 bases and J 5 bases, with 13 bases left between them. The CDR3 region is CASSRGSRNEKLFF. As DNA, the CDR3 is TGTGCCAGCAGCAGGGGCAGCCGAAATGAAAAACTGTTTTTT.

The gene calls are TRBV6-1 and TRBJ2-1, with no clear D. Germline V gene lookup returns CDR1 MNHNS and CDR2 SASEGT. Trimming pared 1 base from V and 2 bases from J, leaving 15 bases between. This CDR3 is 17 amino acids long. The CDR3 bases are TGTGCCAGCAGTGAAGTAAGTGGTGCCGTAGCCTACAATGAGCAGTTCTTC. Translated, it gives CASSEVSGAVAYNEQFF.

The chain has TRBV30 and TRBJ2-7, with D uncertain. This CDR3 comprises 15 residues. Trimming removed 1 base from V and 0 bases from J, with 13 bases in between. Germline CDR1 reads GTSNPN; CDR2 reads SVGIG (reference sequence). The CDR3 here is CAWSAYFLTSYEQYF. CDR3 nucleotides: TGTGCCTGGAGTGCTTACTTCTTAACCTCCTACGAGCAGTACTTC.

This sequence joins TRBV28 and TRBJ1-3; TRBD1 might be the D (5 bases). With 7 bases removed from V and 2 bases from J, the gap between germline ends came to 12 bases. CDR3 size: 14 residues. The germline CDR1 and CDR2 sequences are MDHEN and SYDVKM. CDR3 in amino acids: CASMGQAAGNTIYF. In DNA form, the CDR3 reads TGTGCCAGCATGGGGCAGGCAGCTGGAAACACCATATATTTT.

V and J are TRBV11-2 and TRBJ2-3; D ambiguous. Trimming took off 4 bases at V and 3 bases at J, with 5 bases between the two ends. The germline V gene has CDR1 SGHAT and CDR2 FQNNGV. The CDR3 runs to 12 residues. As DNA, the CDR3 is TGTGCCAGCAGCTCCCTTACAGATACGCAGTATTTT. Amino acids: CASSSLTDTQYF.

The CDR3 here is CASTLDRGAAYEQYF. CDR3 DNA sequence: TGTGCCAGCACACTAGACAGGGGAGCGGCCTACGAGCAGTACTTC. This chain links TRBV28 with TRBJ2-7, with TRBD1 matching 8 bases. CDR1 and CDR2 from the germline V gene are MDHEN and SYDVKM. The CDR3 is 15 residues long. The V gene end was trimmed by 7 bases and the J gene end by 2 bases; junction bases not matched to a gene: 10.

This chain connects TRBV28 to TRBJ2-7; TRBD2 agrees at 8 bases. This CDR3 contains 14 residues. The V gene's germline CDR1 is MDHEN and CDR2 SYDVKM. The J segment lost 5 bases and the V segment lost 5 bases, leaving 8 bases of the junction unmatched. The CDR3 bases are TGTGCCAGCAGTCCCCATCGCGGGAGGAACGAGCAGTACTTC. Protein product: CASSPHRGRNEQYF.

The chain uses TRBV4-1 and TRBJ2-5; TRBD1 matches at 7 bases. From germline, CDR1 is MGHRA and CDR2 YSYEKL. The CDR3 spans 15 residues. The trim removed 0 bases at V and 2 bases at J, leaving 3 bases unmatched. CDR3 protein: CASSQEGGRQETQYF. CDR3 sequence (DNA): TGCGCCAGCAGCCAAGAAGGGGGCCGACAAGAGACCCAGTACTTC.

V gene TRBV11-2 combines with J gene TRBJ2-7; D ambiguous. The CDR3 contains 11 residues. Deletions cut 7 bases from V and 3 bases from J, with 7 bases between. CDR1 and CDR2 from the germline V gene are SGHAT and FQNNGV. CDR3 coding DNA: TGTGCCAGCACCGCGTACTACGAGCAGTACTTC. This codes for CASTAYYEQYF.

The chain employs TRBV2 and TRBJ2-6; 7 positions agree with TRBD1. Germline CDR1 is SNHLY and CDR2 is FYNNEI. The CDR3 length is 15 residues. The ends lost 6 bases at V and 4 bases at J; junction bases unmatched: 6. DNA for the CDR3: TGTGCCAGCAGGATAACAGGGGACGGGGCCAACGTCCTGACTTTC. Protein sequence: CASRITGDGANVLTF.

This chain connects TRBV28 to TRBJ2-7, with 9 nucleotides matching TRBD2. The CDR3 is 15 amino acids. The V and J ends lost 8 bases and 4 bases, in that order; junction bases with no gene match: 12. In germline, CDR1 is MDHEN, CDR2 SYDVKM. The CDR3 protein is CASRKEAGGPYEQYF. The CDR3 DNA sequence: TGTGCCAGCCGTAAGGAGGCGGGAGGGCCTTACGAGCAGTACTTC. Full variable domain (remainder filled in from reference TRBV28 and TRBJ2-7): DVKVTQSSRYLVKRTGEKVFLECVQDMDHENMFWYRQDPGLGLRLIYFSYDVKMKEKGDIPEGYSVSREKKERFSLILESASTNQTSMYLCASRKEAGGPYEQYFGPGTRLTVT.

The chain couples TRBV30 to TRBJ2-1; TRBD2 might be the D (6 bases). V was pared by 6 bases and J by 6 bases, with 18 bases between. The CDR3 is 14 residues long. Germline CDR1 reads GTSNPN; CDR2 reads SVGIG (reference sequence). The CDR3 coding sequence is TGTGCCTGCCGGGGACTCGAGCTCTCCAATGAGCAGTTCTTC. Translation: CACRGLELSNEQFF.

The chain links TRBV5-6 to TRBJ2-1, with TRBD2 matching over 7 bases. Germline CDR1 is SGHDT and CDR2 is YYEEEE. The CDR3 totals 16 residues. Trimming removed 0 bases from V and 7 bases from J; junction bases left unmatched: 10. The CDR3 region has the DNA TGTGCCAGCAGCTTGGGGAGACTAGCTCTTTGGAATGAGCAGTTCTTC. It codes for CASSLGRLALWNEQFF.